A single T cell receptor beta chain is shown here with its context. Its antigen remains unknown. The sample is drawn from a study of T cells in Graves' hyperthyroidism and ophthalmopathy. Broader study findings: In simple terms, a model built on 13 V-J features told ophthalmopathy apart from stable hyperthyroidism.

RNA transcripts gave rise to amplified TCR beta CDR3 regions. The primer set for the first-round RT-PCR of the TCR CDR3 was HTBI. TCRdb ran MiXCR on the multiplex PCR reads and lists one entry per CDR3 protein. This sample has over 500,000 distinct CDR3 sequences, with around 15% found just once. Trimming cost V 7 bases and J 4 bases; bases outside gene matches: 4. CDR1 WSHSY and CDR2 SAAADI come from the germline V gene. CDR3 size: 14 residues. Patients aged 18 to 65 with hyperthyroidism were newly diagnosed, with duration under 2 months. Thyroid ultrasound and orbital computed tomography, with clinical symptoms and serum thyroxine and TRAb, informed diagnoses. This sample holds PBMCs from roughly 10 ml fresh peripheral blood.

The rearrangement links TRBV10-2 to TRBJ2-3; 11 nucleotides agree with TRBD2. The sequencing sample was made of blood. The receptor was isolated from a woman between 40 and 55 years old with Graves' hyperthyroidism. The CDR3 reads CASKPGLAADTQYF. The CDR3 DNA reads TGCGCCAGCAAACCGGGACTAGCGGCAGATACGCAGTATTTT.